The source of this T cell receptor beta chain is a study of human T cells and chemical hapten exposure. At the level of the study: On roughly 2 cm by roughly 2 cm of upper inner arm skin, sensitization was performed with 2% DPC. Yields of TCR per sample differed, chiefly owing to small differences in pooled library volume.

Via MiXCR, TCRdb re-called the RACE reads, giving one row per CDR3 protein. Of around 250,000 distinct CDR3 sequences listed, approximately 8.6% were seen once; the top ten hold roughly 2.5%. This clonotype was seen only a few times. What it binds is not known. Germline CDR1 reads MNHEY; CDR2 reads SVGAGI. V dropped 3 bases and J dropped 3 bases, with 9 bases sitting between them. This CDR3 contains 13 residues. As to time point: pre-sensitization, week 0. This sample's treatment: therapeutic diphenylcyclopropenone sensitization with weekly scalp DPC. Study-wide points: The number of TCRs over 1 in 1000 frequency stayed unchanged after DPC. Compared with pre-sensitization or healthy control sets, expanded TCRs clustered more.

Sequencing used whole blood, obtained in connection with sensitization to the hapten diphenylcyclopropenone (DPC). The receptor was derived from a woman in her thirties or forties with alopecia areata. Some clones in this sample may be carry-over from other donors' samples. The chain joins TRBV6-5 to TRBJ2-7, with D tentatively TRBD2 (6 bases). CDR3 coding DNA: TGTGCCAGCAGTTATCGGGAGAGCTACGAGCAGTACTTC. Translating gives CASSYRESYEQYF.